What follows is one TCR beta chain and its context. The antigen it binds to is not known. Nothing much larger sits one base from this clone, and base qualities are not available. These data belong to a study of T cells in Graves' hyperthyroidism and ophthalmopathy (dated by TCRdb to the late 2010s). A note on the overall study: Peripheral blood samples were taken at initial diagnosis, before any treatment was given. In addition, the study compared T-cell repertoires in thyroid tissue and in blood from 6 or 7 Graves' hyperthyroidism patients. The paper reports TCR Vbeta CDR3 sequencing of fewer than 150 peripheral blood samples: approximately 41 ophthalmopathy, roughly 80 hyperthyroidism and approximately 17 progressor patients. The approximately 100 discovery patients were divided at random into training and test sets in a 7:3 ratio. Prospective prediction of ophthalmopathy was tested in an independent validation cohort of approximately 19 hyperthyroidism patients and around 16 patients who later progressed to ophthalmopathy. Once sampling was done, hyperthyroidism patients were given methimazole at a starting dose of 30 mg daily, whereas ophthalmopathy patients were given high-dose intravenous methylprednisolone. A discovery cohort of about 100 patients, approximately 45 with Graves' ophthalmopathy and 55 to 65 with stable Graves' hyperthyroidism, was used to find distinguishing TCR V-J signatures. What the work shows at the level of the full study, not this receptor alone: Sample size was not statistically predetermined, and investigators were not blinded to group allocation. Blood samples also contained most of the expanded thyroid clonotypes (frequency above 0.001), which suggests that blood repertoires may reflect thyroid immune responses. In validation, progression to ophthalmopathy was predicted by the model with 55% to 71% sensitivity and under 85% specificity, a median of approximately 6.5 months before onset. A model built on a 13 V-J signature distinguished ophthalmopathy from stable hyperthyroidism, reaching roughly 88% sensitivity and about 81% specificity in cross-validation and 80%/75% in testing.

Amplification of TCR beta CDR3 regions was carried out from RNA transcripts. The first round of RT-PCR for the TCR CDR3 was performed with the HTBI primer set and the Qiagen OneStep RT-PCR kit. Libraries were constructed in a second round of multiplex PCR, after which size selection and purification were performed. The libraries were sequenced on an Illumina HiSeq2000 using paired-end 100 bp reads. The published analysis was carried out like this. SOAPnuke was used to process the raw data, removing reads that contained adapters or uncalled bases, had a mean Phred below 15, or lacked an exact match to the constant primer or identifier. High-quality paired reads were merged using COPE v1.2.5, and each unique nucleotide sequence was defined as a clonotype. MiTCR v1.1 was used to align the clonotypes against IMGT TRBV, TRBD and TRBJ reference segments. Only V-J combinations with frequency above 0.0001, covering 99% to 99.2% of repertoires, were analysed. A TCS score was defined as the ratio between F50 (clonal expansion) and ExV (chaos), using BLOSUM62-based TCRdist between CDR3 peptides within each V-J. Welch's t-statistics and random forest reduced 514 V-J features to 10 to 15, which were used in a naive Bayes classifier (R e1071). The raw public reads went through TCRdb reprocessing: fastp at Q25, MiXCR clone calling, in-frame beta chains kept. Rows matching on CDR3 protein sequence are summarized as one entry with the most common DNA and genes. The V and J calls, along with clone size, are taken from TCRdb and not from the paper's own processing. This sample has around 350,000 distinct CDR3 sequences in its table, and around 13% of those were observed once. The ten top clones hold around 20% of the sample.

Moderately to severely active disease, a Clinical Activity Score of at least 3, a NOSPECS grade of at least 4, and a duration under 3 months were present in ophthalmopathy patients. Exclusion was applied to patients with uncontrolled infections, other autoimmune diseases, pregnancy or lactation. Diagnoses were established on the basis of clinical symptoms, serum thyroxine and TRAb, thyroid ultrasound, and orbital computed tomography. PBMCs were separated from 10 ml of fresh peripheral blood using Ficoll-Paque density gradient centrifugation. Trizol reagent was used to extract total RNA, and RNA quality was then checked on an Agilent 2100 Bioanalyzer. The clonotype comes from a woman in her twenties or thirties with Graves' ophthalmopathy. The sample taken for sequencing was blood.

In nucleotides, the sequence is TGTGCCAGCAGCCCGGAACACTATAATTCACCCCTCCACTTT. This encodes CASSPEHYNSPLHF. The V gene is TRBV4-2 and the J gene is TRBJ1-6, with no confidently assigned D gene. At the junction V is shortened by 4 bases and J by 3 bases, with 7 bases in between. Including cysteine and phenylalanine, the CDR3 has 14 amino acids. Kept here is only the CDR3 DNA, which spans 42 bases and is read in frame from base 1. CDR1 and CDR2 were assigned from the germline V gene as LGHNA and YNFKEQ.